Listed below are T cell receptor beta chains from one sample, sequenced in a study of T-cell reconstitution after alpha-beta-depleted transplantation in children. In TCRdb, the PCR reads were re-called with MiXCR into one record per CDR3 protein. The sample consists of about a million distinct CDR3 sequences, around 30% of them appearing once. Specimen: PBMCs, mostly from graft donor cells, collected 360 days after TCRalphabeta/CD19-depleted stem cell transplant. These TCRs come from a boy younger than two who had a stem cell transplant for SCID, so the T cells may come from the graft donor. Each CDR3 is given with its conserved first and last residue. A D gene is named only where the DNA matches it firmly. Clone sizes are given selectively: once, few, many, or a class where the clone is expanded.

NA	13	TRBV12-3/TRBV12-4	NA	TRBJ2-2	CASRPLNTGELFF	TGTGCCAGCAGGCCCCTGAACACCGGGGAGCTGTTTTTT
TRBD1	14	TRBV10-3	NA	TRBJ2-5	CAIRGQQNQETQYF	TGTGCCATCAGGGGACAGCAGAACCAAGAGACCCAGTACTTC
NA	12	TRBV28	NA	TRBJ1-4	CASSLLSRGPIF	TGTGCCAGCAGTCTTCTTTCCCGAGGGCCTATTTTC
TRBD1	15	TRBV20-1	NA	TRBJ1-4	CSARDGGGFQEKLFF	TGCAGTGCTAGAGATGGAGGGGGCTTTCAGGAAAAACTGTTTTTT
NA	14	TRBV10-3	NA	TRBJ2-1	CATWDGSSYNEQFF	TGTGCCACCTGGGACGGGTCCTCCTACAATGAGCAGTTCTTC
NA	12	TRBV29-1	NA	TRBJ2-2	CSADEGAGELFF	TGCAGCGCCGACGAGGGAGCCGGGGAGCTGTTTTTT
NA	17	TRBV4-1	NA	TRBJ2-1	CASSQGPQARDYNEQFF	TGCGCCAGCAGCCAGGGTCCACAGGCCCGGGACTACAATGAGCAGTTCTTC
NA	14	TRBV24-1	NA	TRBJ2-2	CATSSHGNTGELFF	TGTGCCACCTCGTCCCATGGGAACACCGGGGAGCTGTTTTTT
NA	16	TRBV7-9	NA	TRBJ2-5	CASSLAGKFSQETQYF	TGTGCCAGCAGCTTGGCCGGTAAATTTAGCCAAGAGACCCAGTACTTC
NA	17	TRBV6-5	NA	TRBJ2-7	CASSYSKKLERAYEQYF	TGTGCCAGCAGTTACTCGAAGAAGCTAGAGAGGGCCTACGAGCAGTACTTC
TRBD1	13	TRBV29-1	few	TRBJ2-5	CSVGDRGPETQYF	TGCAGCGTGGGGGACAGGGGGCCGGAGACCCAGTACTTC
TRBD2	15	TRBV4-2	few	TRBJ2-3	CASSQVASGGKTQYF	TGTGCCAGCAGCCAAGTAGCTAGCGGGGGGAAGACGCAGTATTTT
NA	16	TRBV20-1	NA	TRBJ2-4	CSARTPLVLAKNIQYF	TGCAGTGCTAGGACTCCCCTTGTCCTAGCCAAAAACATTCAGTACTTC
NA	16	TRBV5-1	NA	TRBJ2-2	CASSLIGLRGTGELFF	TGCGCCAGCAGCCTTATTGGGTTGCGGGGCACCGGGGAGCTGTTTTTT
NA	13	TRBV11-2	few	TRBJ2-1	CASLRGGNNEQFF	TGTGCCAGCTTAAGGGGGGGGAACAATGAGCAGTTCTTC
NA	17	TRBV20-1	few	TRBJ1-3	CSASRQVVLGPGNTIYF	TGCAGTGCTAGCCGACAGGTAGTGCTCGGTCCTGGAAACACCATATATTTT
NA	11	TRBV12-3/TRBV12-4	few	TRBJ1-1	CASRLRTEAFF	TGTGCCAGCAGGTTGCGCACTGAAGCTTTCTTT
TRBD2	13	TRBV12-3/TRBV12-4	NA	TRBJ2-5	CASSWGGEETQYF	TGTGCCAGCAGTTGGGGGGGAGAGGAGACCCAGTACTTC
TRBD1	15	TRBV6-1	few	TRBJ2-7	CASTIRDRARYEQYF	TGTGCCAGCACTATCCGGGACAGGGCCCGCTACGAGCAGTACTTC
TRBD1	15	TRBV20-1	NA	TRBJ1-5	CSAREGQSGNQPQHF	TGCAGTGCTAGAGAGGGACAGAGTGGGAATCAGCCCCAGCATTTT
NA	16	TRBV4-2	NA	TRBJ1-5	CASSLGRGIGNQPQHF	TGTGCCAGCAGCCTAGGGAGGGGAATCGGCAATCAGCCCCAGCATTTT
NA	13	TRBV2	NA	TRBJ1-1	CASSVRWNTEAFF	TGTGCCAGCAGTGTGAGGTGGAACACTGAAGCTTTCTTT
TRBD2	17	TRBV12-3/TRBV12-4	few	TRBJ2-1	CASSFQTSGGGYNEQFF	TGTGCCAGCAGTTTCCAGACTAGCGGGGGGGGATACAATGAGCAGTTCTTC
NA	14	TRBV6-2/TRBV6-3	once	TRBJ2-7	CATLGASKGGEQYF	TGTGCCACCCTAGGAGCCAGCAAAGGGGGAGAGCAGTACTTC
NA	12	TRBV12-3/TRBV12-4	NA	TRBJ2-7	CASSTSGVEQYF	TGTGCCAGCAGCACCTCGGGGGTCGAGCAGTACTTC
NA	15	TRBV18	NA	TRBJ2-3	CASSPRGAMGDTQYF	TGTGCCAGCTCACCACGAGGGGCGATGGGAGATACGCAGTATTTT
NA	16	TRBV15	NA	TRBJ2-4	CATSRERGRGPNIQYF	TGTGCCACCAGCAGAGAGAGAGGACGTGGCCCCAACATTCAGTACTTC
TRBD2	16	TRBV28	NA	TRBJ2-2	CASSLPSGGNTGELFF	TGTGCCAGCAGTTTGCCTAGCGGTGGGAACACCGGGGAGCTGTTTTTT
NA	13	TRBV11-2	few	TRBJ1-1	CASSLPGSRSAFF	TGTGCCAGCAGCTTACCGGGCAGTAGAAGCGCTTTCTTT
NA	14	TRBV20-1	few	TRBJ2-7	CSARDLTDSYEQYF	TGCAGTGCTAGAGATCTGACGGACTCCTACGAGCAGTACTTC
TRBD1	16	TRBV20-1	NA	TRBJ1-5	CSASRSGTGGYQPQHF	TGCAGTGCTTCTCGTTCCGGGACAGGGGGCTATCAGCCCCAGCATTTT
NA	13	TRBV20-1	NA	TRBJ2-7	CSAVGQYSYEQYF	TGCAGTGCTGTAGGACAATACTCCTACGAGCAGTACTTC
NA	11	TRBV12-3/TRBV12-4	few	TRBJ1-5	CASASNQPQHF	TGTGCCAGCGCCTCCAATCAGCCCCAGCATTTT
TRBD2	17	TRBV18	NA	TRBJ2-2	CASSLWTSGINTGELFF	TGTGCCAGCTCACTTTGGACTAGCGGGATCAACACCGGGGAGCTGTTTTTT
NA	12	TRBV10-3	few	TRBJ2-1	CAISEPGSEQFF	TGTGCCATCAGTGAACCGGGCAGTGAGCAGTTCTTC
NA	14	TRBV7-2	NA	TRBJ1-4	CASTTRARGEKLFF	TGTGCCAGCACCACCCGAGCAAGGGGGGAAAAACTGTTTTTT
NA	12	TRBV20-1	NA	TRBJ1-1	CSTGHRNTEAFF	TGCAGTACGGGACACCGGAACACTGAAGCTTTCTTT
NA	16	TRBV20-1	NA	TRBJ1-1	CSARDPGRKMNTEAFF	TGCAGTGCTAGAGATCCGGGACGGAAGATGAACACTGAAGCTTTCTTT
NA	15	TRBV14	few	TRBJ2-2	CASSRLDRPTGELFF	TGTGCCAGCAGCCGCTTGGACAGACCCACCGGGGAGCTGTTTTTT
TRBD1	15	TRBV15	few	TRBJ2-7	CATSREWDSSYEQYF	TGTGCCACCAGCAGGGAATGGGACAGTTCCTACGAGCAGTACTTC
NA	17	TRBV12-5	NA	TRBJ2-2	CASGLVGIGPNTGELFF	TGTGCTAGTGGTTTGGTAGGTATAGGGCCAAACACCGGGGAGCTGTTTTTT
TRBD1	17	TRBV25-1	NA	TRBJ2-1	CASSAPGTGTAYNEQFF	TGTGCCAGCAGTGCCCCCGGGACAGGGACCGCCTACAATGAGCAGTTCTTC
NA	18	TRBV6-5	NA	TRBJ2-3	CASSYRLMQDFSTDTQYF	TGTGCCAGCAGTTACCGGTTGATGCAGGACTTTAGCACAGATACGCAGTATTTT
NA	14	TRBV10-3	NA	TRBJ2-7	CAISEWGGAHEQYF	TGTGCCATCAGTGAATGGGGGGGGGCCCACGAGCAGTACTTC
NA	15	TRBV27	once	TRBJ2-1	CASSPYGISGNEQFF	TGTGCCAGCAGTCCCTACGGGATTTCGGGGAATGAGCAGTTCTTC
NA	14	TRBV20-1	few	TRBJ2-5	CSARAAGTRETQYF	TGCAGTGCTAGAGCGGCAGGGACGAGAGAGACCCAGTACTTC
NA	15	TRBV7-9	NA	TRBJ2-3	CASSFRLEVADTQYF	TGTGCCAGCAGCTTCCGACTGGAGGTAGCAGATACGCAGTATTTT
NA	13	TRBV18	NA	TRBJ2-4	CASSPRTLDIQYF	TGTGCCAGCTCACCTAGGACACTAGACATTCAGTACTTC
NA	16	TRBV6-5	NA	TRBJ2-3	CASSYGLGAGTDTQYF	TGTGCCAGCAGTTATGGCTTAGGGGCAGGCACAGATACGCAGTATTTT
NA	15	TRBV12-3/TRBV12-4	NA	TRBJ2-6	CASTLLGSGANVLTF	TGTGCCAGCACCTTGCTAGGATCTGGGGCCAACGTCCTGACTTTC